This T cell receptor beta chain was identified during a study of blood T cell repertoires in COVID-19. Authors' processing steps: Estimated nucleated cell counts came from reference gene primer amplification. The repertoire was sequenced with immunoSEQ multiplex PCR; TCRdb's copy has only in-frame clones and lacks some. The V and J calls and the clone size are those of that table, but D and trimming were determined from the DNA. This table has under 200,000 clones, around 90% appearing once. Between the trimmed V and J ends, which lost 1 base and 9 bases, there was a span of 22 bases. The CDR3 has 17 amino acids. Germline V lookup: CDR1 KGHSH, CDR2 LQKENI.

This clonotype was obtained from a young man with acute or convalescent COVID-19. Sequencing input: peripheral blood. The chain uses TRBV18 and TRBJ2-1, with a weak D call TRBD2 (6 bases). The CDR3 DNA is TGTGCCAGCTCACCACTTCGCGGGACTCTAATGGGTAGTGAGCAGTTCTTC. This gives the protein CASSPLRGTLMGSEQFF.